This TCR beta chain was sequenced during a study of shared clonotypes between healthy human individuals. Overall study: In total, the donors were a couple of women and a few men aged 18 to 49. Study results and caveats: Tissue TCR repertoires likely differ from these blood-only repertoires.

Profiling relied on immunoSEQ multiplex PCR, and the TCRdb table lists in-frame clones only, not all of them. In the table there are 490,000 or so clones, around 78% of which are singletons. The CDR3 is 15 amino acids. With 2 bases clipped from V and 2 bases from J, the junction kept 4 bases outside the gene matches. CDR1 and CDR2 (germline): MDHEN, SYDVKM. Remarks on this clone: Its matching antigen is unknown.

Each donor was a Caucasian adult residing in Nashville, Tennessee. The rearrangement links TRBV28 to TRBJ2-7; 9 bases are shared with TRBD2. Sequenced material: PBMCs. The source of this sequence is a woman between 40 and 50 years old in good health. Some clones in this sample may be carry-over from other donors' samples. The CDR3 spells CASSLMASGTYEQYF. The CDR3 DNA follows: TGTGCCAGCAGTTTAATGGCTAGCGGGACCTACGAGCAGTACTTC.